Listed below are T cell receptor beta chains from one sample, sequenced in a study of beta chain features in type 1 diabetes. Method: immunoSEQ multiplex PCR; TCRdb's copy keeps in-frame clones and lacks some. The data contain roughly 300,000 clones, roughly 8.8% of them seen just once; the ten biggest clones take up less than 1.2%. The sample was central memory CD4+ T cells from blood. All receptors come from a young man with type 1 diabetes. The CDR3 runs from the conserved cysteine through the conserved F or W. Each record gives: clone size, V gene, J gene, CDR3 protein. Size is stated for part of the rows, as once, few or many counts, or as a class when the clone is expanded.

clone_size: NA
v_call: TRBV7-2
j_call: TRBJ2-7
cdr3_aa: CASSRNRGPYEQYF

clone_size: NA
v_call: TRBV6-1
j_call: TRBJ2-3
cdr3_aa: CASSSRKAVTDTQYF

clone_size: NA
v_call: TRBV15
j_call: TRBJ1-2
cdr3_aa: CATSNQGGGYTF

clone_size: NA
v_call: TRBV7-8
j_call: TRBJ1-1
cdr3_aa: CASSIGGFGNTEAFF

clone_size: NA
v_call: TRBV7-2
j_call: TRBJ2-3
cdr3_aa: CASSYGLAGGTPDTQYF

clone_size: few
v_call: TRBV6-5
j_call: TRBJ2-3
cdr3_aa: CASSYAIAGPDTQYF

clone_size: few
v_call: TRBV11-2
j_call: TRBJ2-3
cdr3_aa: CASSLVTGGPDTQYF

clone_size: medium-sized
v_call: TRBV7-2
j_call: TRBJ2-1
cdr3_aa: CASSWAAGTQDEQFF

clone_size: few
v_call: TRBV10-3
j_call: TRBJ2-5
cdr3_aa: CATRPPGGGQETQYF

clone_size: few
v_call: TRBV6-5
j_call: TRBJ1-2
cdr3_aa: CASSYSGSTHGYTF

clone_size: NA
v_call: TRBV9
j_call: TRBJ2-5
cdr3_aa: CASSVGLGWGGETQYF

clone_size: NA
v_call: TRBV7-9
j_call: TRBJ1-6
cdr3_aa: CASNLLGEASPLHF

clone_size: NA
v_call: TRBV6-1
j_call: TRBJ2-5
cdr3_aa: CASRMTGNQETQYF

clone_size: few
v_call: TRBV13
j_call: TRBJ1-2
cdr3_aa: CASSATGDYGYTF

clone_size: few
v_call: TRBV7-9
j_call: TRBJ2-6
cdr3_aa: CASSLSPGSGANVLTF

clone_size: few
v_call: TRBV7-2
j_call: TRBJ2-5
cdr3_aa: CASASSGRSETQYF

clone_size: few
v_call: TRBV6-1
j_call: TRBJ1-1
cdr3_aa: CASSEQPATEAFF

clone_size: NA
v_call: TRBV19
j_call: TRBJ2-5
cdr3_aa: CASSGNRETQYF

clone_size: NA
v_call: TRBV7-2
j_call: TRBJ1-2
cdr3_aa: CASSLQGYGYTF

clone_size: few
v_call: TRBV9
j_call: TRBJ1-6
cdr3_aa: CASSQQGVESPLHF

clone_size: few
v_call: TRBV5-1
j_call: TRBJ1-4
cdr3_aa: CASALGQHNEKLFF

clone_size: few
v_call: TRBV18
j_call: TRBJ1-2
cdr3_aa: CASSPGGNYGYTF

clone_size: few
v_call: TRBV27
j_call: TRBJ1-2
cdr3_aa: CASSSGPNYRGYTF

clone_size: few
v_call: TRBV2
j_call: TRBJ1-1
cdr3_aa: CASRHFNTEAFF

clone_size: NA
v_call: TRBV6-5
j_call: TRBJ1-1
cdr3_aa: CAISPDRGGTEAFF

clone_size: few
v_call: TRBV27
j_call: TRBJ1-2
cdr3_aa: CASRGPYGYTF

clone_size: few
v_call: TRBV6-5
j_call: TRBJ1-2
cdr3_aa: CASRTATSYGYTF

clone_size: NA
v_call: TRBV5-1
j_call: TRBJ2-5
cdr3_aa: CASSLAGTSSQTQYF

clone_size: NA
v_call: TRBV28
j_call: TRBJ1-5
cdr3_aa: CASSTGFSHQPQHF